This TCR beta chain was sequenced during a study of shared clonotypes between healthy human individuals. The CDR3 runs to 13 residues. Trimming cost V 6 bases and J 5 bases; bases outside gene matches: 4. Per the germline V gene, CDR1 is SEHNR and CDR2 is FQNEAQ (reference sequence). Ten immunoSEQ deep assay plates held the unsorted PBMC DNA. As originally analysed: ImmunoSEQ yielded junction-only sequences lacking quality scores, so filtering differed. The data were produced by immunoSEQ multiplex PCR, yet TCRdb's version contains in-frame clones alone and is incomplete. The V and J calls and clone size come from that table; D and trimming were worked out from the DNA. Of roughly 500,000 clones detected, roughly 77% appear once; the ten largest clones hold around 14%. Comment on this clone: The identical CDR3 is also encoded by other nucleotide sequences in the sample.

The source of this sequence is a woman in her 40s in good health. Some clones in this sample may be carry-over from other donors' samples. The V call is TRBV7-9, the J call TRBJ1-2, with 9 bases aligning to TRBD1. Material for sequencing was PBMCs. In nucleotides, the CDR3 is TGTGCCAGCAGTTGGACAGGGGAGTATGGCTACACCTTC. This sequence encodes CASSWTGEYGYTF.